This passage covers 23 T cell receptor beta chains from one sample sequenced in a study of Ad26.COV2.S vaccination and SARS-CoV-2 variants. Some clones are missing from TCRdb's copy, which holds only in-frame ones; the method was immunoSEQ multiplex PCR. The sample yields about 430,000 clones, approximately 90% seen once. Treatment: approximately 18 received Ad26.COV2.S at low or high dose, single or two shots; several received placebo; per-sample allocation not given. Samples analyzed were those drawn on day 63 after the first vaccine or placebo injection. The sample was peripheral blood, taken in a trial of Ad26.COV2.S vaccine versus placebo. These TCRs come from a person between 18 and 65 years old who received the Ad26.COV2.S COVID-19 vaccine or a placebo.

The rearrangement uses TRBV6-5 and TRBJ2-5; D is perhaps TRBD1 or TRBD2 (5 bases each). Germline V CDR1 and CDR2: MNHEY, SVGAGI. This CDR3 is 14 amino acids long. The germline V and J ends were trimmed by 5 bases and 5 bases, with 15 bases remaining between them. The CDR3 bases are TGTGCCAGCAGTCTCATCGACAGAGGGGAGACCCAGTACTTC. Its protein is CASSLIDRGETQYF.

The rearrangement uses TRBV20-1 and TRBJ2-1; D is perhaps TRBD2 (7 bases). The V gene's germline CDR1 is DFQATT and CDR2 SNEGSKA (reference sequence). Deletions cut 6 bases from V and 8 bases from J, with 11 bases between. The CDR3 is made up of 11 amino acids. CDR3 amino acids: CSARGGYEQFF. CDR3 coding DNA: TGCAGTGCCAGGGGAGGGTATGAGCAGTTCTTC.

V gene TRBV5-1 combines with J gene TRBJ2-7; TRBD1 agrees at 12 bases. CDR1 is SGHRS, CDR2 YFSETQ, per germline. V gave up 3 bases and J gave up 7 bases; unmatched junction bases: 5. The CDR3 has 14 residues. The CDR3 bases are TGCGCCAGCAGCTGGGGACAGGGGGCGGAAGAGCAGTACTTC. Its protein is CASSWGQGAEEQYF.

CDR3 in amino acids: CASSAGTGDYEQYF. The CDR3 DNA reads TGTGCCAGTAGCGCCGGGACAGGGGACTACGAGCAGTACTTC. V and J are TRBV19 and TRBJ2-7; TRBD1 aligns across 10 bases. The CDR3 is made up of 14 amino acids. The junction had 5 bases not matched to a gene; V was cut back by 6 bases and J by 3 bases. The germline gives CDR1 LNHDA, CDR2 SQIVND (reference sequence).

A note on this clone: Additional DNA sequences in this sample encode the identical CDR3. J is TRBJ2-3 and V is TRBV18; unclear D gene. Germline CDR1 KGHSH, CDR2 LQKENI. This CDR3 region has 12 residues. V lost 0 bases, J lost 5 bases, and 3 bases lay in between. As DNA, the CDR3 is TGTGCCAGCTCACCACCGGGAGATACGCAGTATTTT. It is translated as CASSPPGDTQYF.

As DNA, the CDR3 is TGTGCCAGTAGTATGACGGATTGGAATCAGCCCCAGCATTTT. As protein: CASSMTDWNQPQHF. J is TRBJ1-5 and V is TRBV19; D is unclear. Trimming cost V 3 bases and J 4 bases, with 10 bases left between them. In germline, CDR1 is LNHDA, CDR2 SQIVND (reference sequence). This CDR3 has 14 amino acids.

V gene TRBV7-9 combines with J gene TRBJ2-6; no clear D gene. Trimming took off 5 bases at V and 0 bases at J, with 8 bases between the two ends. The CDR3 runs to 15 residues. CDR1 and CDR2 from the germline V gene are SEHNR and FQNEAQ (reference sequence). The CDR3 is CASSLRDSGANVLTF. The DNA for the CDR3 is TGTGCCAGCAGCCTAAGAGACTCTGGGGCCAACGTCCTGACTTTC. The full variable domain, in which reference TRBV7-9 and TRBJ2-6 provide the parts outside the CDR3, is DTGVSQNPRHKITKRGQNVTFRCDPISEHNRLYWYRQTLGQGPEFLTYFQNEAQLEKSRLLSDRFSAERPKGSFSTLEIQRTEQGDSAMYLCASSLRDSGANVLTFGAGSRLTVL.

The chain employs TRBV5-4 and TRBJ1-3; D not certain. Between the trimmed V and J ends, which lost 5 bases and 0 bases, there was a span of 12 bases. Germline CDR1 reads SGHNT; CDR2 reads YYREEE (reference sequence). This CDR3 has 15 residues. The DNA of the CDR3 is TGTGCCAGCAGTTTCGACGCCTTCTCTGGAAACACCATATATTTT. Translating gives CASSFDAFSGNTIYF.

The gene calls are TRBV6-2 or TRBV6-3 and TRBJ2-1; 7 bases align to TRBD2. Germline V gives CDR1 MNHEY, CDR2 SVGEGT. V shed 2 bases and J 7 bases; nucleotides not matched to a gene: 8. The length of the CDR3 is 15 residues. CDR3 DNA: TGTGCCAGCAGTTACGCGGCGGGAGCTAGAAATGAGCAGTTCTTC. Translated, it gives CASSYAAGARNEQFF.

This sequence joins TRBV6-5 and TRBJ2-1; TRBD2 agrees at 11 bases. After removal of 6 bases from V and 3 bases from J, the junction contained 4 bases not matched to a gene. CDR1 is MNHEY, CDR2 SVGAGI, per germline. This CDR3 is built from 15 residues. The CDR3 coding sequence is TGTGCCAGCAGGCCGACTAGCGGGAACTACAATGAGCAGTTCTTC. It yields the protein CASRPTSGNYNEQFF.

The V and J genes are TRBV9 and TRBJ1-2; D is possibly TRBD1 (6 bases). V lost 3 bases to trimming and J lost 0 bases, with 15 bases between them. The CDR3 is made up of 16 amino acids. Germline V gives CDR1 SGDLS, CDR2 YYNGEE. The CDR3 protein is CASSAGSGVPNYGYTF. In DNA form, the CDR3 reads TGTGCCAGCAGCGCGGGATCAGGGGTCCCTAACTATGGCTACACCTTC.

The rearrangement joins TRBV19 to TRBJ2-3; D might be TRBD1 (6 bases). Germline-derived CDR1 and CDR2 are LNHDA and SQIVND (reference sequence). Trimming took off 5 bases at V and 0 bases at J, with 9 bases between the two ends. CDR3 length: 14 amino acids. The CDR3 DNA follows: TGTGCCAGTAGTTTCAGGGGTAGCACAGATACGCAGTATTTT. Protein: CASSFRGSTDTQYF. Full variable domain (outside the CDR3, taken from reference TRBV19 and TRBJ2-3): DGGITQSPKYLFRKEGQNVTLSCEQNLNHDAMYWYRQDPGQGLRLIYYSQIVNDFQKGDIAEGYSVSREKKESFPLTVTSAQKNPTAFYLCASSFRGSTDTQYFGPGTRLTVL.

This clone has just a few counts. The V and J genes are TRBV2 and TRBJ1-2, with D perhaps TRBD1 (5 bases). The V gene's germline CDR1 is SNHLY and CDR2 FYNNEI. This CDR3 is built from 15 residues. V was pared by 2 bases and J by 4 bases, with 14 bases between. CDR3 DNA: TGTGCCAGCAGTGAACCGGGACTCCTCGGCTATGGCTACACCTTC. Its protein product is CASSEPGLLGYGYTF.

The chain carries TRBV7-2 and TRBJ2-2, with D unclear. This CDR3 spans 13 amino acids. The V and J ends lost 5 bases and 8 bases respectively, with 12 bases between them. In germline, CDR1 is SGHTA, CDR2 FQGNSA. The CDR3: CASSITPSGELFF. In DNA form, the CDR3 reads TGTGCCAGCAGCATCACGCCCTCGGGGGAGCTGTTTTTT.

The CDR3 nucleotides read TGTGCCAGCAGCTTCATAATAGCGGGAGAGAGCACAGATACGCAGTATTTT. It specifies CASSFIIAGESTDTQYF. The genes are TRBV7-9 and TRBJ2-3; the match to TRBD2 covers 9 bases. The V and J ends lost 3 bases and 0 bases, in that order; junction bases with no gene match: 7. The germline V gene encodes CDR1 SEHNR and CDR2 FQNEAQ (reference sequence). The CDR3 covers 17 residues.

Concerning this clone: The same CDR3 can be traced to other DNA sequences in this sample. The chain recombines TRBV3-1 (or the pseudogene TRBV3-2) with TRBJ2-5; D unclear. V was trimmed by 3 bases and J by 5 bases, leaving 4 bases between them. The germline V gene has CDR1 LGHDT and CDR2 YNNKEL (reference sequence). This CDR3 has 11 residues. CDR3: CASSQGETQYF. The CDR3, as DNA: TGTGCCAGCAGCCAGGGGGAGACCCAGTACTTC.

The chain is built from TRBV9 and TRBJ2-4, with D perhaps TRBD2 (5 bases). Germline loops: CDR1 SGDLS, CDR2 YYNGEE. The CDR3 is 14 amino acids. The ends were cut back, 2 bases at V and 0 bases at J, with 6 bases in the middle. The CDR3 bases are TGTGCCAGCAGCGTTGGACTAGCCAAAAACATTCAGTACTTC. Residues: CASSVGLAKNIQYF.

The gene calls are TRBV5-1 and TRBJ2-7, with D perhaps matching TRBD1 or TRBD2 (5 bases each). Germline lookup yields CDR1 SGHRS and CDR2 YFSETQ. Between the trimmed V and J ends, which lost 1 base and 3 bases, there was a span of 14 bases. CDR3 length equals 15 residues. CDR3 in DNA: TGCGCCAGCAGCTTGCTGGGACGGCACGTCTACGAGCAGTACTTC. This translates into CASSLLGRHVYEQYF. Full variable domain (missing parts from reference TRBV5-1 and TRBJ2-7): KAGVTQTPRYLIKTRGQQVTLSCSPISGHRSVSWYQQTPGQGLQFLFEYFSETQRNKGNFPGRFSGRQFSNSRSEMNVSTLELGDSALYLCASSLLGRHVYEQYFGPGTRLTVT.

The J gene is TRBJ2-2, the V gene TRBV2, with D unresolved. Trimming removed 6 bases at V and 6 bases at J, with 14 bases between. The germline V gene has CDR1 SNHLY and CDR2 FYNNEI. The CDR3 totals 14 residues. CDR3: CASSVDLVPGELFF. The CDR3 DNA is TGTGCCAGCAGCGTAGACCTAGTCCCCGGGGAGCTGTTTTTT.

The chain recombines TRBV7-2 with TRBJ2-7; D remains unclear. Germline V gene data show CDR1 as SGHTA and CDR2 as FQGNSA. This CDR3 has 12 residues. V was shortened by 5 bases and J by 0 bases, with 5 bases between the two germline ends. In nucleotides, the CDR3 is TGTGCCAGCAGCCACACCTCCTACGAGCAGTACTTC. Its protein product is CASSHTSYEQYF.

This clone was seen once. The CDR3 DNA follows: TGTGCCAGCAGTTCATCAGGGTGGGGCTACACCTTC. Translating gives CASSSSGWGYTF. This rearrangement joins TRBV28 to TRBJ1-2; a possible D gene is TRBD1 (5 bases). Trimming took 4 bases from V and 8 from J, leaving 11 bases between them. CDR3 size: 12 residues. The V gene's germline CDR1 is MDHEN and CDR2 SYDVKM.

The chain carries TRBV23-1 and TRBJ2-3; D is perhaps TRBD1 (5 bases). TRBV23-1 counts as an open reading frame of uncertain function. Deletions cut 7 bases from V and 0 bases from J, with 14 bases between. This CDR3 is 15 amino acids long. CDR3 residues: CASIQTGTSTDTQYF. As DNA, the CDR3 is TGCGCCAGCATCCAAACAGGAACTAGCACAGATACGCAGTATTTT.

The rearrangement joins TRBV18 to TRBJ2-5; TRBD2 might be the D (5 bases). This CDR3 is 13 amino acids long. Germline CDR1 KGHSH, CDR2 LQKENI. The V and J ends lost 4 bases and 3 bases respectively, with 9 bases between them. The CDR3 spells CASSRGLKETQYF. In DNA form, the CDR3 reads TGTGCCAGCTCACGCGGACTCAAAGAGACCCAGTACTTC.